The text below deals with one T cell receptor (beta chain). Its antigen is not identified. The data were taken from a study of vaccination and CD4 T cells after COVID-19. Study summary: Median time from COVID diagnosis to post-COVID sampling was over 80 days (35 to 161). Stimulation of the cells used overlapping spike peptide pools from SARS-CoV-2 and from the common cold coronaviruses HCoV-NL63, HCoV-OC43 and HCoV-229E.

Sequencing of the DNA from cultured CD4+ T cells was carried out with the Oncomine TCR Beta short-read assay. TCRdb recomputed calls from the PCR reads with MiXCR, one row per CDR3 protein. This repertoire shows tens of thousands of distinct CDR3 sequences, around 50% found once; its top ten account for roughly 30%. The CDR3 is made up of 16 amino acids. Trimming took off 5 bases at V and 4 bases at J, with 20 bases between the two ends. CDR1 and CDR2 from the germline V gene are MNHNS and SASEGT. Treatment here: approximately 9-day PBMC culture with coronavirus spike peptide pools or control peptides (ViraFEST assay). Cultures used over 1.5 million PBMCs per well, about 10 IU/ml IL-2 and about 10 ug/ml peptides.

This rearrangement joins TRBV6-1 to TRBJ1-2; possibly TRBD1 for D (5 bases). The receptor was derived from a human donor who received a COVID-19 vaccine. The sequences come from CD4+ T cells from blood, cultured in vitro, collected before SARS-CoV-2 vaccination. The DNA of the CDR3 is TGTGCCAGCAGTCTAGCGTACGGGACCGCGTCCTATGGCTACACCTTC. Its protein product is CASSLAYGTASYGYTF.